The sequence of this T cell receptor (beta chain) was determined in a study of shared clonotypes between healthy human individuals. Germline CDR1 reads SGHVS; CDR2 reads FNYEAQ. The V and J ends lost 0 bases and 1 base respectively, with 4 bases between them. The CDR3 totals 13 residues. Findings and limits, study-wide: Apart from blood, nothing was sampled; tissue repertoires likely differ.

Notes on this clone: Its antigen is undetermined.

Using 200 ng DNA, roughly 33,000 T cell genomes, the sorted-subset replicate PCRs were run. Clones were sequenced by immunoSEQ multiplex PCR, and TCRdb holds only the in-frame ones, with some missing. Of 550,000 to 800,000 clones in the sample, 90% were seen once. V usage is TRBV7-6 and J usage is TRBJ2-7; D is undetermined. Input material: memory CD8+ T cells from PBMCs. As for subset: CD45RO+ cells pooled with CCR7-negative TemRA cells. This TCR came from a young man in good health. Some clones in this sample may be carry-over from other donors' samples. The DNA for the CDR3 is TGTGCCAGCAGCTTAGCCTATTCCTACGAGCAGTACTTC. Its protein is CASSLAYSYEQYF.